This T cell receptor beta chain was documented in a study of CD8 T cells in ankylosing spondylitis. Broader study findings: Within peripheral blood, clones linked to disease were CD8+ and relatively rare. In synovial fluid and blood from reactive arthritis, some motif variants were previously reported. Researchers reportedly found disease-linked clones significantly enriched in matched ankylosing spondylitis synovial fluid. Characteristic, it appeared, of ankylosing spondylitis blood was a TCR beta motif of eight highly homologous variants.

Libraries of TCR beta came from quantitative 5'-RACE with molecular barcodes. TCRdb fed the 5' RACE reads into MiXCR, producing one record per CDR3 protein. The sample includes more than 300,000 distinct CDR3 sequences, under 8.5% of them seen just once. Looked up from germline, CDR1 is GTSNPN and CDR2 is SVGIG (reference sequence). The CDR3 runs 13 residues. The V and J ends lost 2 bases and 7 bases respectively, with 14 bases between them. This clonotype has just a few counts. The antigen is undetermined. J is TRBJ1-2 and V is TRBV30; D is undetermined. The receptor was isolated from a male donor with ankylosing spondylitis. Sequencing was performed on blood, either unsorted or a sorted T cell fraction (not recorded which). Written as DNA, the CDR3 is TGTGCCTGGAGTCTGGAAAGGGTGGCTGGCTACACCTTC. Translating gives CAWSLERVAGYTF. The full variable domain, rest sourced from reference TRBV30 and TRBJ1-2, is SQTIHQWPATLVQPVGSPLSLECTVEGTSNPNLYWYRQAAGRGLQLLFYSVGIGQISSEVPQNLSASRPQDRQFILSSKKLLLSDSGFYLCAWSLERVAGYTFGSGTRLTVV.